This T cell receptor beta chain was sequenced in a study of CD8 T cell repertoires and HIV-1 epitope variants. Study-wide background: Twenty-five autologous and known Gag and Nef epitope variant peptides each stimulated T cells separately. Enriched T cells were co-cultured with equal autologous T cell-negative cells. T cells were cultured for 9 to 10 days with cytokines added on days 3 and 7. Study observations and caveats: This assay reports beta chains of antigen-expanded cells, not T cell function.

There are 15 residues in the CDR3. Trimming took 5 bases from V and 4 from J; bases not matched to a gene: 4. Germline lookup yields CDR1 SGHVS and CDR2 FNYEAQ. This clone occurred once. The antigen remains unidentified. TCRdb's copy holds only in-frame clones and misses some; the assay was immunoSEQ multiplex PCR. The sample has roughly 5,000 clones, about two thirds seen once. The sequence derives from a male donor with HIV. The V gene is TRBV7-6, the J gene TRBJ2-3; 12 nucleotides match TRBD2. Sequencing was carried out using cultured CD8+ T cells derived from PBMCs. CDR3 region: CASSRLAGGPDTQYF. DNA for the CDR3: TGTGCCAGCAGCCGTCTAGCGGGAGGGCCAGATACGCAGTATTTT.